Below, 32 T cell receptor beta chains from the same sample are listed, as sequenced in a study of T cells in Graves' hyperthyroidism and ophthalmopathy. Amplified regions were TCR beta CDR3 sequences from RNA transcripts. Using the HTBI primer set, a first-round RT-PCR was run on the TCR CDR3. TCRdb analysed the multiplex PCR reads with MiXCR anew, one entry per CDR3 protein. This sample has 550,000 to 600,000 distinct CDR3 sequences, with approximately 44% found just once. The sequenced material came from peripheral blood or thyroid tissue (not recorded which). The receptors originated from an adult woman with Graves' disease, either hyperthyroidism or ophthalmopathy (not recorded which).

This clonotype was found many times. The CDR3 DNA reads as TGTGCCAGCAGCTCTCACAGGGGGAACCAAGAGACCCAGTACTTC. It codes for CASSSHRGNQETQYF. The V gene is TRBV13, the J gene TRBJ2-5, with 8 positions matching TRBD1. V was clipped by 4 bases and J by 0 bases; unmatched bases: 4. Looked up from germline, CDR1 is PRHDT and CDR2 is FYEKMQ (reference sequence). This CDR3 region has 15 residues.

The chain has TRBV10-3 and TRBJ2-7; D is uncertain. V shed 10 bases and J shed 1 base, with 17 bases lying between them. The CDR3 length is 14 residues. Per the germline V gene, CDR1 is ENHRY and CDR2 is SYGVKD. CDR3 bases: TGTGCCAGCAGAGATCGGTCGTGGTCCTACGAGCAGTACTTC. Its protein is CASRDRSWSYEQYF.

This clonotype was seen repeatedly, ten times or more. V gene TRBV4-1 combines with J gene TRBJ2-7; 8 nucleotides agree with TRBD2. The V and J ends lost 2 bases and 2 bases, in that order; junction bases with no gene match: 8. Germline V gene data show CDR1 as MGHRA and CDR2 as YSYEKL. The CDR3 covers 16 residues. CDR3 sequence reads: CASSQNSGSATYEQYF. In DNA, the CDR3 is TGCGCCAGCAGCCAAAACAGCGGGAGTGCGACCTACGAGCAGTACTTC.

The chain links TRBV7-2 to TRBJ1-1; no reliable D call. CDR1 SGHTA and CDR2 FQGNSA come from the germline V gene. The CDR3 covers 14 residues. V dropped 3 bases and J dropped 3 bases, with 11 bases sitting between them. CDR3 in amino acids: CASSFNHMDTEAFF. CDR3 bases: TGTGCCAGCAGCTTCAATCACATGGACACTGAAGCTTTCTTT.

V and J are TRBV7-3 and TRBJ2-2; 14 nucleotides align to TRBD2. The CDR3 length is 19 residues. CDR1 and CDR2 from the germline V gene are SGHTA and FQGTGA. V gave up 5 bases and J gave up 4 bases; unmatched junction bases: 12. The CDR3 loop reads CASSVRPGLAGVGTGELFF. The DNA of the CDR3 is TGTGCCAGCAGCGTGCGGCCGGGACTAGCGGGAGTGGGCACCGGGGAGCTGTTTTTT. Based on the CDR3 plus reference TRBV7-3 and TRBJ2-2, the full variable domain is GAGVSQTPSNKVTEKGKYVELRCDPISGHTALYWYRQSLGQGPEFLIYFQGTGAADDSGLPNDRFFAVRPEGSVSTLKIQRTERGDSAVYLCASSVRPGLAGVGTGELFFGEGSRLTVL.

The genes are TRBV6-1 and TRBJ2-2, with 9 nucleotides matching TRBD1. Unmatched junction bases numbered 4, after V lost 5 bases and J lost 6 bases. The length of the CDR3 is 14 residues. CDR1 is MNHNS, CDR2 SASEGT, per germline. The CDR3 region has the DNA TGTGCCAGCAGTTACGACAGGGGGGCCGGGGAGCTGTTTTTT. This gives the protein CASSYDRGAGELFF.

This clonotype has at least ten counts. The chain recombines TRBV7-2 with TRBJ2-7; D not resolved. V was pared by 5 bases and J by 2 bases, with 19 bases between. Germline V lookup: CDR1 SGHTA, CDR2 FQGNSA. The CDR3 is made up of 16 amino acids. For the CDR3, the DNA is TGTGCCAGCAGCCGAACTCGGGTCGCTAGAACCTACGAGCAGTACTTC. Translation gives CASSRTRVARTYEQYF. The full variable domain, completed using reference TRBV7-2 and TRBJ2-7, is GAGVSQSPSNKVTEKGKDVELRCDPISGHTALYWYRQSLGQGLEFLIYFQGNSAPDKSGLPSDRFSAERTGGSVSTLTIQRTQQEDSAVYLCASSRTRVARTYEQYFGPGTRLTVT.

The CDR3, as DNA: TGTGCCAGCAGTCCCCAGGGGCGCACTGAAGCTTTCTTT. Protein product: CASSPQGRTEAFF. This rearrangement joins TRBV25-1 to TRBJ1-1; maybe TRBD1 (6 bases). The CDR3 is 13 residues long. Germline values: CDR1 MGHDK, CDR2 SYGVNS. The V and J ends lost 5 bases and 4 bases respectively, with 11 bases between them. Together with reference TRBV25-1 and TRBJ1-1, the CDR3 gives the full variable domain: EADIYQTPRYLVIGTGKKITLECSQTMGHDKMYWYQQDPGMELHLIHYSYGVNSTEKGDLSSESTVSRIRTEHFPLTLESARPSHTSQYLCASSPQGRTEAFFGQGTRLTVV.

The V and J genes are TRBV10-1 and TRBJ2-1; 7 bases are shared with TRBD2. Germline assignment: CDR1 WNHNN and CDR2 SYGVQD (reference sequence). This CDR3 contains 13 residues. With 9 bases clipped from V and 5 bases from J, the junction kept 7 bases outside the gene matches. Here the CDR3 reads CARSRDYNNEQFF. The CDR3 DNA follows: TGCGCCAGGAGCCGGGACTACAACAATGAGCAGTTCTTC.

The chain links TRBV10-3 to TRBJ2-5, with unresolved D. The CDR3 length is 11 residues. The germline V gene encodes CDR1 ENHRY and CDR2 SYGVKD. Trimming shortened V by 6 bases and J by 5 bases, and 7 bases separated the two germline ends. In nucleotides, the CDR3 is TGTGCCATCAGGATGGCGGAGACCCAGTACTTC. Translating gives CAIRMAETQYF.

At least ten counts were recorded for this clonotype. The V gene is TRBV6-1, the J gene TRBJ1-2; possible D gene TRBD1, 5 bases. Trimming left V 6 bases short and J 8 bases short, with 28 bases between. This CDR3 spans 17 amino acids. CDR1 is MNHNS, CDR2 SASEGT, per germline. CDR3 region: CASSLRPGTPAFEGYTF. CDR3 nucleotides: TGTGCCAGCAGCCTTCGTCCGGGGACGCCGGCATTCGAAGGCTACACCTTC.

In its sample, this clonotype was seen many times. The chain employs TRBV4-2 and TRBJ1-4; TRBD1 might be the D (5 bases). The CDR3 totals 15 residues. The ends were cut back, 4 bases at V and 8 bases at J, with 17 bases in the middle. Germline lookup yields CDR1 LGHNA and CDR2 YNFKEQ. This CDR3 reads CASSRDGGTSEKLFF. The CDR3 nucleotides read TGTGCCAGCAGCCGAGATGGAGGGACCTCAGAAAAACTGTTTTTT.

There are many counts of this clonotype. Written as DNA, the CDR3 is TGTGCCAGCAGCTCCTTAAGGGGGGTTCGGGCCCAGCATTTT. Translated, it gives CASSSLRGVRAQHF. The V call is TRBV27, the J call TRBJ1-5; D is possibly TRBD1 (6 bases). Trimming removed 6 bases from V and 11 bases from J, with 20 bases in between. Germline loops: CDR1 MNHEY, CDR2 SMNVEV (reference sequence). CDR3 length equals 14 residues.

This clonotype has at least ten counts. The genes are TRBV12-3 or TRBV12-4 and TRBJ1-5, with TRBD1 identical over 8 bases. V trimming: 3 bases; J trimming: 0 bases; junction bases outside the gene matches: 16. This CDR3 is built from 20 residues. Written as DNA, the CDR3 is TGTGCCAGCAGTTTGTCCGAGGGCAGGGGGCTACCTTATAGCAATCAGCCCCAGCATTTT. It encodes CASSLSEGRGLPYSNQPQHF.

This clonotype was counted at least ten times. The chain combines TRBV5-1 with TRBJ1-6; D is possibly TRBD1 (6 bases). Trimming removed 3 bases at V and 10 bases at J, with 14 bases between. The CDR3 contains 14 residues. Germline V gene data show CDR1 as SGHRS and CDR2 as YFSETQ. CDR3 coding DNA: TGCGCCAGCAGCTCCACAGGGCAGGGCTCACCCCTCCACTTT. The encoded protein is CASSSTGQGSPLHF. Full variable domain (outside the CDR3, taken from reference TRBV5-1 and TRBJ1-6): KAGVTQTPRYLIKTRGQQVTLSCSPISGHRSVSWYQQTPGQGLQFLFEYFSETQRNKGNFPGRFSGRQFSNSRSEMNVSTLELGDSALYLCASSSTGQGSPLHFGNGTRLTVT.

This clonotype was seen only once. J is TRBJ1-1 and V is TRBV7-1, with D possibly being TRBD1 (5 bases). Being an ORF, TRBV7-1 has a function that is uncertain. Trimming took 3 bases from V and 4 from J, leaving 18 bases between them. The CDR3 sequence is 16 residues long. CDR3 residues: CASSSGQGRPSTEAFF. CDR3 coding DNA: TGTGCCAGCAGCTCCGGACAAGGACGGCCAAGCACTGAAGCTTTCTTT.

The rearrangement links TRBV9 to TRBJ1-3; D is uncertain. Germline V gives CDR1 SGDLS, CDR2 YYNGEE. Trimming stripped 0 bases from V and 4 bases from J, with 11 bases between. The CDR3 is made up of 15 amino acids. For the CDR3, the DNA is TGTGCCAGCAGCGTAGGTCCCGGGCTGGGAAACACCATATATTTT. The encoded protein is CASSVGPGLGNTIYF.

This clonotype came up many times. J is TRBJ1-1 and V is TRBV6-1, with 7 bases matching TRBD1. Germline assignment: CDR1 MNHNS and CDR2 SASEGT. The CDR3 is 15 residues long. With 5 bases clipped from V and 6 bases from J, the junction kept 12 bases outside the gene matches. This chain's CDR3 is CASSPTGSGFSEAFF. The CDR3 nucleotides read TGTGCCAGCAGTCCGACAGGGAGTGGATTTTCTGAAGCTTTCTTT.

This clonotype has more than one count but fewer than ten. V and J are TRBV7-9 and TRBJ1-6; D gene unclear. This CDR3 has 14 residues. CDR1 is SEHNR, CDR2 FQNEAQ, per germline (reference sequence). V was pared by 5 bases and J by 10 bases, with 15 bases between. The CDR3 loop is CASSTSHHQSPLHF. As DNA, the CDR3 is TGTGCCAGCAGCACCTCCCACCACCAGTCACCCCTCCACTTT. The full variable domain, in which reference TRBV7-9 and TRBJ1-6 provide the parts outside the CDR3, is DTGVSQNPRHKITKRGQNVTFRCDPISEHNRLYWYRQTLGQGPEFLTYFQNEAQLEKSRLLSDRFSAERPKGSFSTLEIQRTEQGDSAMYLCASSTSHHQSPLHFGNGTRLTVT.

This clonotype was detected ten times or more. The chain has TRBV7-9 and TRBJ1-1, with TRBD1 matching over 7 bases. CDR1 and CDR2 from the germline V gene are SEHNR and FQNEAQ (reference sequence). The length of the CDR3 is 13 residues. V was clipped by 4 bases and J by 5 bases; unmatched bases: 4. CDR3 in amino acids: CASSYDRETEAFF. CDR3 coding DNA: TGTGCCAGCAGCTATGACAGGGAAACTGAAGCTTTCTTT. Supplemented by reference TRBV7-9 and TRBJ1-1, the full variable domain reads DTGVSQNPRHKITKRGQNVTFRCDPISEHNRLYWYRQTLGQGPEFLTYFQNEAQLEKSRLLSDRFSAERPKGSFSTLEIQRTEQGDSAMYLCASSYDRETEAFFGQGTRLTVV.

The CDR3 DNA is TGTGCCAGCAGCGTAGGGTCAGGGAAAGAGACCCAGTACTTC. This encodes CASSVGSGKETQYF. This rearrangement joins TRBV9 to TRBJ2-5; TRBD1 is a possible D gene (5 bases). Trimming removed 0 bases at V and 3 bases at J, with 9 bases between. The CDR3 is made up of 14 amino acids. Germline CDR1 reads SGDLS; CDR2 reads YYNGEE.

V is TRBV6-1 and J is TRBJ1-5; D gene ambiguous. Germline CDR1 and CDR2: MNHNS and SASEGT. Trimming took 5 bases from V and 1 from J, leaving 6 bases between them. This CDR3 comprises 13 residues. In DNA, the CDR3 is TGTGCCAGCAGTACAGAGAGCAATCAGCCCCAGCATTTT. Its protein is CASSTESNQPQHF.

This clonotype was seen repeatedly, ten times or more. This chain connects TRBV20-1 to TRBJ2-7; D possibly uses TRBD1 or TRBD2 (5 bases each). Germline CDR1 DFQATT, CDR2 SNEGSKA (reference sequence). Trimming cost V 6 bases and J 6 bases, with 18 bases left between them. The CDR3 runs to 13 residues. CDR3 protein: CSAAQGVRGEQYF. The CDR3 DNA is TGCAGTGCAGCCCAGGGAGTTCGTGGCGAGCAGTACTTC.

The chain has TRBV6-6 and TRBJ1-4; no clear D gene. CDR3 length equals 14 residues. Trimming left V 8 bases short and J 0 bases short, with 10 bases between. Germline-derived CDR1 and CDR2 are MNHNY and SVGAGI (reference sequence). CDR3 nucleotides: TGTGCCAGCTTTTCCGAGGCAACTAATGAAAAACTGTTTTTT. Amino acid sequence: CASFSEATNEKLFF.

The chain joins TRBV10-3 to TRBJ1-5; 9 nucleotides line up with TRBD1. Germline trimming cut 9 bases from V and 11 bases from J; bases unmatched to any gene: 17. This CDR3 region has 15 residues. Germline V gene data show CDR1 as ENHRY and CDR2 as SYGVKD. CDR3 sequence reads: CAIIQQGAPHRAQHF. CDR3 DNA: TGTGCCATAATACAACAGGGGGCGCCCCATAGGGCCCAGCATTTT.

The CDR3 DNA reads TGTGCCAGCCAGAAAGAGGGACGTGCAGGGTATGGCTATGGCTACACCTTC. Translation gives CASQKEGRAGYGYGYTF. The chain couples TRBV7-9 to TRBJ1-2; perhaps TRBD1 as D (5 bases). Per germline, CDR1 SEHNR and CDR2 FQNEAQ (reference sequence). This CDR3 spans 17 amino acids. The germline V and J ends were trimmed by 8 bases and 4 bases, with 26 bases remaining between them.

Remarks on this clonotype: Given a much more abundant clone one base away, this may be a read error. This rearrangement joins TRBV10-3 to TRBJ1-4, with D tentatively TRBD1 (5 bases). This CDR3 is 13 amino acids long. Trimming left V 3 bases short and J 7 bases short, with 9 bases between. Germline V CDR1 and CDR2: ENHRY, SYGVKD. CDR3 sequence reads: CAISELDSEKLFF. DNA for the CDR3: TGTGCCATCAGTGAATTAGACAGTGAAAAACTGTTTTTT.

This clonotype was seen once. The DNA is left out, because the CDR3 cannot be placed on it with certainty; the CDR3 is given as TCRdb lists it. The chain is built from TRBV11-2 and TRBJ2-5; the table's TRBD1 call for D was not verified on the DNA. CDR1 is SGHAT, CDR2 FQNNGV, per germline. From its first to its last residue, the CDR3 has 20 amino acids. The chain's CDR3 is CASSSPLGYTFGSGTQTQYF.

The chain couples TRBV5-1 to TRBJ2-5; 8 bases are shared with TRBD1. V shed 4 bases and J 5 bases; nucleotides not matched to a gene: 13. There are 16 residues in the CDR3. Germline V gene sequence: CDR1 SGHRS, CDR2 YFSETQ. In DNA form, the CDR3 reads TGCGCCAGCAGCAGGACAGGGCTAGGGGAACAGGAGACCCAGTACTTC. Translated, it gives CASSRTGLGEQETQYF. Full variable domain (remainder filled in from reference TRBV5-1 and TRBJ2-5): KAGVTQTPRYLIKTRGQQVTLSCSPISGHRSVSWYQQTPGQGLQFLFEYFSETQRNKGNFPGRFSGRQFSNSRSEMNVSTLELGDSALYLCASSRTGLGEQETQYFGPGTRLLVL.

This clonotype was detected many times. The CDR3 is CASNDQGNTEAFF. The DNA of the CDR3 is TGCGCCAGCAACGACCAGGGGAACACTGAAGCTTTCTTT. The chain employs TRBV5-1 and TRBJ1-1, with D perhaps TRBD1 (5 bases). The V and J ends lost 6 bases and 1 base respectively, with 10 bases between them. Per germline, CDR1 SGHRS and CDR2 YFSETQ. The CDR3 length is 13 residues. Supplemented by reference TRBV5-1 and TRBJ1-1, the full variable domain reads KAGVTQTPRYLIKTRGQQVTLSCSPISGHRSVSWYQQTPGQGLQFLFEYFSETQRNKGNFPGRFSGRQFSNSRSEMNVSTLELGDSALYLCASNDQGNTEAFFGQGTRLTVV.

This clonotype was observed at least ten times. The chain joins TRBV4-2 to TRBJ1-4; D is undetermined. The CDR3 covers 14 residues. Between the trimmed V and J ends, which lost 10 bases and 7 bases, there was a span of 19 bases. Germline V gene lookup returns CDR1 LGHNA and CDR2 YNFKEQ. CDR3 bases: TGTGCCACCAGAGCGCGTCCTGAGGTTGAAAAACTGTTTTTT. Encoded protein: CATRARPEVEKLFF.

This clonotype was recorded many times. The CDR3 reads CSGRQGAGNTIYF. CDR3 in DNA: TGCAGTGGGAGACAGGGTGCTGGAAACACCATATATTTT. The chain employs TRBV20-1 and TRBJ1-3, with 7 bases matching TRBD1. CDR3 size: 13 residues. V was pared by 7 bases and J by 2 bases, with 5 bases of the junction left unmatched. CDR1 is DFQATT and CDR2 is SNEGSKA in the germline V gene (reference sequence).